A selection of T cell receptor beta chains follows, all from one sample in a study of T-cell reconstitution after alpha-beta-depleted transplantation in children. TCRdb used MiXCR to reprocess the PCR reads, holding one entry per CDR3 protein. Of a few hundred thousand distinct CDR3 sequences listed, 27% are singletons. Sequencing used PBMCs, obtained before TCRalphabeta/CD19-depleted stem cell transplant. The receptors here all came from a boy less than two years old with Wiskott-Aldrich syndrome, due to receive a stem cell transplant. Each CDR3 is given without its conserved first and last residue.

v_gene: TRBV20-1
j_gene: TRBJ2-7
CDR3aa: SARGSSGLAGAEQY

v_gene: TRBV12-3/TRBV12-4
j_gene: TRBJ2-1
CDR3aa: ASSSPTSGSYYEQF

v_gene: TRBV5-1
j_gene: TRBJ2-1
CDR3aa: ASSYGAGGDHEQF

v_gene: TRBV11-2
j_gene: TRBJ2-1
CDR3aa: ASSWGAGGPVEQF

v_gene: TRBV20-1
j_gene: TRBJ2-3
CDR3aa: SAGSLAGRPDTQY

v_gene: TRBV15
j_gene: TRBJ2-2
CDR3aa: ATSITENTGELF

v_gene: TRBV27
j_gene: TRBJ2-7
CDR3aa: ATGTQSYEQY

v_gene: TRBV24-1
j_gene: TRBJ2-5
CDR3aa: ATSRGGQETQY

v_gene: TRBV28
j_gene: TRBJ2-5
CDR3aa: ASSLLQRVHQETQY

v_gene: TRBV5-1
j_gene: TRBJ1-1
CDR3aa: ASSQTSNTEAF

v_gene: TRBV4-1
j_gene: TRBJ2-1
CDR3aa: ASSQDQGIYNEQF

v_gene: TRBV9
j_gene: TRBJ2-2
CDR3aa: ASSVGGTGGPGELF

v_gene: TRBV5-1
j_gene: TRBJ2-1
CDR3aa: ASGQLAGRNNEQF

v_gene: TRBV20-1
j_gene: TRBJ2-7
CDR3aa: SARSGFTYEQY

v_gene: TRBV6-5
j_gene: TRBJ1-6
CDR3aa: ASSSTGLSRNSPLH

v_gene: TRBV7-3
j_gene: TRBJ2-5
CDR3aa: ASSKTGGEGETQY

v_gene: TRBV12-3/TRBV12-4
j_gene: TRBJ2-5
CDR3aa: ASSLTGVQETQY

v_gene: TRBV14
j_gene: TRBJ2-7
CDR3aa: ASSHGLAGPTYEQY

v_gene: TRBV12-3/TRBV12-4
j_gene: TRBJ1-1
CDR3aa: ASSLVRQGPTKSEAF

v_gene: TRBV10-3
j_gene: TRBJ1-1
CDR3aa: AILPGQRKGVMNTEAF

v_gene: TRBV4-1
j_gene: TRBJ2-6
CDR3aa: ASSQHDGIPTGANVLT

v_gene: TRBV27
j_gene: TRBJ2-1
CDR3aa: ASSPYSSPYRVYNEQF

v_gene: TRBV6-5
j_gene: TRBJ1-4
CDR3aa: ASSPDSEKLF

v_gene: TRBV7-9
j_gene: TRBJ2-7
CDR3aa: ASSPEGHLYEQY

v_gene: TRBV5-1
j_gene: TRBJ2-1
CDR3aa: ASSPGTSGSKWYNEQF

v_gene: TRBV12-3/TRBV12-4
j_gene: TRBJ2-5
CDR3aa: ASSLGYTYQETQY

v_gene: TRBV24-1
j_gene: TRBJ2-1
CDR3aa: ATRGTRGDNEQF

v_gene: TRBV7-2
j_gene: TRBJ2-7
CDR3aa: ASSQRRGREEGNEQY

v_gene: TRBV2
j_gene: TRBJ2-2
CDR3aa: ASSAVRAGTGELF

v_gene: TRBV12-3/TRBV12-4
j_gene: TRBJ1-3
CDR3aa: ASSLLRGNTIY

v_gene: TRBV12-3/TRBV12-4
j_gene: TRBJ2-1
CDR3aa: ASSPRAGGPYNEQF

v_gene: TRBV7-9
j_gene: TRBJ2-7
CDR3aa: ASSLEGRSPSEQY

v_gene: TRBV21-1
j_gene: TRBJ1-1
CDR3aa: ASSKFPKVLNTEAF

v_gene: TRBV18
j_gene: TRBJ2-7
CDR3aa: ASSPPGGGEQY

v_gene: TRBV7-8
j_gene: TRBJ2-1
CDR3aa: ASSLGQGELNEQF

v_gene: TRBV12-3/TRBV12-4
j_gene: TRBJ2-3
CDR3aa: ASSFARGITDTQY

v_gene: TRBV11-2
j_gene: TRBJ2-2
CDR3aa: ASRQTSGVTGELF

v_gene: TRBV12-3/TRBV12-4
j_gene: TRBJ1-6
CDR3aa: ASSFMGRSSPLH

v_gene: TRBV7-2
j_gene: TRBJ2-7
CDR3aa: ASSSSPQGGEQY

v_gene: TRBV12-3/TRBV12-4
j_gene: TRBJ2-1
CDR3aa: ASSLRLAGGFNNEQF

v_gene: TRBV3-1
j_gene: TRBJ1-5
CDR3aa: ASSQSGEQPQH

v_gene: TRBV12-3/TRBV12-4
j_gene: TRBJ1-5
CDR3aa: ASSTHRGGNQPQH

v_gene: TRBV5-1
j_gene: TRBJ2-5
CDR3aa: ASSWGVEETQY

v_gene: TRBV4-2
j_gene: TRBJ2-3
CDR3aa: ASSRQTRDGTDTQY

v_gene: TRBV6-5
j_gene: TRBJ2-3
CDR3aa: ASSYWALLAGSYTDTQY

v_gene: TRBV7-3
j_gene: TRBJ2-3
CDR3aa: ASSPFAGVGDTQY

v_gene: TRBV20-1
j_gene: TRBJ1-1
CDR3aa: SAPHLGGMNTEAF

v_gene: TRBV29-1
j_gene: TRBJ2-1
CDR3aa: SARQGGRDEQF